Included here is one TCR beta chain sequence, with context. V lost 1 base, J lost 2 bases, and 6 bases lay in between. This CDR3 contains 13 residues. Per germline, CDR1 SNHLY and CDR2 FYNNEI. This entry comes from a study of blood T cell repertoires in COVID-19. Across the whole study: Samples of COVID-19 (acute and convalescent) were obtained from the United States, Italy and Spain.

Method: immunoSEQ multiplex PCR; TCRdb's copy keeps in-frame clones and lacks some. The sample consists of approximately 190,000 clones, less than 90% of them appearing once. The genes are TRBV2 and TRBJ2-7; D gene ambiguous. This receptor was taken from a woman in her 40s with acute or convalescent COVID-19. Material: peripheral blood. CDR3 in DNA: TGTGCCAGCAGTGAAGACAGCCCCTACGAGCAGTACTTC. As protein: CASSEDSPYEQYF. Full variable domain (missing parts from reference TRBV2 and TRBJ2-7): EPEVTQTPSHQVTQMGQEVILRCVPISNHLYFYWYRQILGQKVEFLVSFYNNEISEKSEIFDDQFSVERPDGSNFTLKIRSTKLEDSAMYFCASSEDSPYEQYFGPGTRLTVT.